This entry describes one T cell receptor (beta chain). Its target is unknown. CDR3 length equals 16 residues. Trimming removed 2 bases from V and 0 bases from J, with 11 bases in between. Germline V CDR1 and CDR2: LGHNA, YNFKEQ. The data originate from a study of shared clonotypes between healthy human individuals. Study overall: Aged between 18 and 49, the donors were a couple of women and a few men. Study-wide findings and caveats: Naive CD4 clonotypes were shared across a few donors at roughly 5.3%.

Each cell subset's genomic DNA was divided evenly among several immunoSEQ plates. TCRdb keeps only in-frame clones here, not all; method: immunoSEQ multiplex PCR. The sample yields over 850,000 clones, around three quarters seen once. The receptor was derived from a man between 18 and 29 years old in good health. Some clones in this sample may be carry-over from other donors' samples. The source material was memory CD4+ T cells from PBMCs. Subset noted: CD45RA-negative fraction. The rearrangement joins TRBV4-2 to TRBJ1-3; D is unresolved. The CDR3 region has the DNA TGTGCCAGCAGCCAATCCCCCACCGACTCTGGAAACACCATATATTTT. It is translated as CASSQSPTDSGNTIYF.